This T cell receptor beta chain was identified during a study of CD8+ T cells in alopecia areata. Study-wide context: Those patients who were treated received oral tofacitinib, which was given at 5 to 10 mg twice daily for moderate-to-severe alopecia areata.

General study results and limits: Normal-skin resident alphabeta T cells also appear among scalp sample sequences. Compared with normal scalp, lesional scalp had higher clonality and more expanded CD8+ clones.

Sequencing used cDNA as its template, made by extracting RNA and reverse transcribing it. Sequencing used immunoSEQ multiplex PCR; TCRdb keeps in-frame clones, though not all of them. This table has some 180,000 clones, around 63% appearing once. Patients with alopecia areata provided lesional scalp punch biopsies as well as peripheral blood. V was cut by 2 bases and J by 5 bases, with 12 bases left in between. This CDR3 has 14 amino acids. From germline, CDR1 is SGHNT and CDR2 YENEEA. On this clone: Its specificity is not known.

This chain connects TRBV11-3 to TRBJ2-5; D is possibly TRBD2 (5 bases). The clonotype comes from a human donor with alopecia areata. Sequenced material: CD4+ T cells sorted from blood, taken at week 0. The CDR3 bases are TGTGCCAGCAGCTTATCACCGGGATCGGAGACCCAGTACTTC. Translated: CASSLSPGSETQYF.